A selection of T cell receptor beta chains follows, all from one sample in a study of blood T cell repertoires in COVID-19. Measured with immunoSEQ multiplex PCR; TCRdb has only the in-frame clones, and not every one. The top ten clones hold roughly 3.7% of a sample with under 250,000 clones, over 70% of them seen once. Input material: PBMCs or T cells enriched from blood (not recorded which). The receptor source for this set is a woman aged 25 to 45 who had been exposed to COVID-19. Both conserved end residues are part of each CDR3. A D gene is named only where the DNA matches it firmly. The size field is filled for only some rows; it gives once, few, many or a size class.

v_gene: TRBV27; j_gene: TRBJ1-2; d_gene: -; abundance: few; CDR3nt: TGTGCCAGCAGTTTTAAACAGGCCAACTATGGCTACACCTTC; CDR3aa: CASSFKQANYGYTF
v_gene: TRBV5-4; j_gene: TRBJ1-1; d_gene: TRBD1; abundance: -; CDR3nt: TGTGCCAGCAGCGCTTCAGGGGGAGCTTTCTTT; CDR3aa: CASSASGGAFF
v_gene: TRBV3-1/TRBV3-2; j_gene: TRBJ2-7; d_gene: TRBD2; abundance: -; CDR3nt: TGTGCCAGCAGCCATAGGGGGACTAGCGGGTCCTACGAGCAGTACTTC; CDR3aa: CASSHRGTSGSYEQYF
v_gene: TRBV30; j_gene: TRBJ1-1; d_gene: TRBD1; abundance: -; CDR3nt: TGTGCCTGGCGAGGGGGCTTCGTTATCGACGCTGAAGCTTTCTTT; CDR3aa: CAWRGGFVIDAEAFF
v_gene: TRBV6-5; j_gene: TRBJ2-2; d_gene: -; abundance: -; CDR3nt: TGTGCCAGCAAGGAGAAACGGGGTTACACCGGGGAGCTGTTTTTT; CDR3aa: CASKEKRGYTGELFF
v_gene: TRBV27; j_gene: TRBJ1-2; d_gene: TRBD1; abundance: -; CDR3nt: TGTGCCAGCAGACCCACAGGGGGCGTTGGCTACACCTTC; CDR3aa: CASRPTGGVGYTF
v_gene: TRBV6-5; j_gene: TRBJ1-1; d_gene: -; abundance: -; CDR3nt: TGTGCCAGCAGACGGGACTTCTCAGCTGAAGCTTTCTTT; CDR3aa: CASRRDFSAEAFF
v_gene: TRBV5-4; j_gene: TRBJ1-3; d_gene: -; abundance: -; CDR3nt: TGTGCCAGCAGCTTCAATGCAGGAGGTGTAGACACCATATATTTT; CDR3aa: CASSFNAGGVDTIYF
v_gene: TRBV19; j_gene: TRBJ2-1; d_gene: TRBD2; abundance: -; CDR3nt: TGTGCCAGTAGTGCACGGCCTAGCGGGATTGTGGGGGGATACAATGAGCAGTTCTTC; CDR3aa: CASSARPSGIVGGYNEQFF
v_gene: TRBV9; j_gene: TRBJ2-1; d_gene: TRBD2; abundance: -; CDR3nt: TGTGCCAGCAGTCGGGGTCCTAGCGGTTACAATGAGCAGTTCTTC; CDR3aa: CASSRGPSGYNEQFF
v_gene: TRBV30; j_gene: TRBJ2-5; d_gene: -; abundance: -; CDR3nt: TGTGCCTGGAGTCTATACTCCGGAGGGTTGAAGTCAGAGACCCAGTACTTC; CDR3aa: CAWSLYSGGLKSETQYF